There are a few counts of the clone carrying this T cell receptor beta chain. The antigen is not known. This CDR3 has 15 residues. The germline CDR1 and CDR2 sequences are DFQATT and SNEGSKA (reference sequence). V lost 6 bases, J lost 5 bases, and 20 bases lay in between. This specimen comes from a study of T-cell memory formation after mild COVID-19. Broader study findings: Contracting CD4+ clones lay largely in CM and EM, with CD8+ ones residing in EMRA. There was a balanced CD4/CD8 profile in clones contracting day 15 to 85, and later expanders leaned CD4+.

Sample barcodes and UMIs were carried by the TCR alpha and TCR beta cDNA libraries that 5'RACE generated with constant-segment primers. TCRdb reprocessed the 5' RACE reads via MiXCR and lists one record per CDR3 protein. The table lists approximately 150,000 distinct CDR3 sequences, under 15% of them singletons, with about 3.3% in the top ten. This clonotype originated in a young man who had mild COVID-19 (a few samples of this study predate the infection). Cell type and time point are not known. The chain couples TRBV20-1 to TRBJ2-1; possibly TRBD1 for D (5 bases). Input material: PBMCs or a T cell subset sorted from them (not recorded which). The CDR3 protein is CSAHPAQGWNNEQFF. The CDR3 DNA is TGCAGTGCGCACCCTGCCCAGGGATGGAACAATGAGCAGTTCTTC.